This T cell receptor beta chain appears in the sequencing data of a study of blood T cell repertoires in COVID-19. Germline lookup yields CDR1 SGHTA and CDR2 FQGNSA. CDR3 length: 14 amino acids. V was shortened by 5 bases and J by 2 bases, with 12 bases between the two germline ends. As processed by the authors: Amplified reference gene primers provided the basis for estimating nucleated cell counts. Assay: immunoSEQ multiplex PCR; the TCRdb copy retains only in-frame clones and omits some. V, J and clone size were drawn from that table, and D and trimming were deduced from the DNA. This table holds about 220,000 clones, about four fifths found once.

This clonotype originated in a woman older than 75 with acute or convalescent COVID-19. Material: peripheral blood. This sequence joins TRBV7-2 and TRBJ2-5, with D perhaps matching TRBD2 (6 bases). Here the CDR3 DNA reads TGTGCCAGCAGCGTAGACGGGACTCAAGAGACCCAGTACTTC. Translating gives CASSVDGTQETQYF.